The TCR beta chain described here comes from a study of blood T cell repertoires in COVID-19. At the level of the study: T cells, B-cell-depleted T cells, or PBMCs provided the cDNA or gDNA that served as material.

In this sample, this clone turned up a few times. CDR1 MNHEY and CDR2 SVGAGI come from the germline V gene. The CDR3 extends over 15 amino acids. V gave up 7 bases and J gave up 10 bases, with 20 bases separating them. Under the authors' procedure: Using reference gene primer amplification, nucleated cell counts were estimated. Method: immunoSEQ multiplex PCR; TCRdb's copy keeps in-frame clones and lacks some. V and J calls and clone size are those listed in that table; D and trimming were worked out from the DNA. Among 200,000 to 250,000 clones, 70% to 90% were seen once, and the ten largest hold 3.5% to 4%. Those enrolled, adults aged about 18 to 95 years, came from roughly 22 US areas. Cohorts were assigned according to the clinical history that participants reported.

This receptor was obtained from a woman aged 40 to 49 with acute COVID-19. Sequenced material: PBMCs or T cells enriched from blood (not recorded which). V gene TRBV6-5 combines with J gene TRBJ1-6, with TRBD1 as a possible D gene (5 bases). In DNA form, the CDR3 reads TGTGCCAGCACCTGGACACGGGCGGTGAGCTCACCCCTCCACTTT. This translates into CASTWTRAVSSPLHF.